Listed here are 9 T cell receptor beta chains from one sample, sequenced in a study of cytomegalovirus exposure and HLA in healthy donors. Repertoires were generated with immunoSEQ multiplex PCR, while TCRdb's copy carries only in-frame clones and drops some. The sample consists of approximately 120,000 clones, 88% of them appearing once. The sequencing input was PBMCs. These receptors all come from a woman under 30 in good health and CMV-seronegative.

The rearrangement links TRBV5-6 to TRBJ2-7, with D possibly TRBD2 on 5 matching bases. CDR1 is SGHDT and CDR2 is YYEEEE in the germline V gene. Trimming stripped 0 bases from V and 7 bases from J, with 8 bases between. This CDR3 region has 12 residues. The CDR3 loop is CASSLGGLEQYF. CDR3 bases: TGTGCCAGCAGCTTGGGAGGGCTGGAGCAGTACTTC.

This clone was counted once. The CDR3 here is CASSLGTSGASEQFF. The CDR3 nucleotides are TGCGCCAGCAGCTTGGGGACTAGCGGGGCTTCTGAGCAGTTCTTC. V usage is TRBV5-1 and J usage is TRBJ2-1, with TRBD2 matching 12 bases. The V gene end was trimmed by 0 bases and the J gene end by 9 bases; junction bases not matched to a gene: 4. The CDR3 is 15 amino acids. CDR1 and CDR2 from the germline V gene are SGHRS and YFSETQ.

The chain employs TRBV30 and TRBJ1-1; the D is unclear. V was shortened by 4 bases and J by 2 bases, with 8 bases between the two germline ends. Per the germline V gene, CDR1 is GTSNPN and CDR2 is SVGIG (reference sequence). The CDR3 contains 12 residues. The CDR3 coding sequence is TGTGCCTGGAACAGATTTAACACTGAAGCTTTCTTT. Translating it yields CAWNRFNTEAFF.

The chain employs TRBV11-1 and TRBJ2-7; 7 nucleotides line up with TRBD2. The germline V gene encodes CDR1 SGHAT and CDR2 FQDESV (reference sequence). This CDR3 has 12 residues. V shed 5 bases and J 4 bases; nucleotides not matched to a gene: 2. CDR3 protein: CASSVSGYEQYF. CDR3 DNA sequence: TGTGCCAGCAGCGTTAGCGGGTACGAGCAGTACTTC.

CDR3 amino acids: CASSQDLEVNEQFF. CDR3 DNA: TGCGCCAGCAGCCAAGATTTAGAAGTTAATGAGCAGTTCTTC. The rearrangement uses TRBV4-3 and TRBJ2-1, with D unclear. The V end was cut by 0 bases, the J end by 7 bases, with 10 bases between. This CDR3 has 14 amino acids. The V gene's germline CDR1 is LGHNA and CDR2 YSLEER.

The genes are TRBV11-2 and TRBJ2-5, with 10 positions matching TRBD1. The germline V gene has CDR1 SGHAT and CDR2 FQNNGV. After removal of 1 base from V and 4 bases from J, the junction contained 3 bases not matched to a gene. CDR3 length equals 15 residues. CDR3 sequence reads: CASSLGGQGGETQYF. The CDR3 DNA reads as TGTGCCAGCAGCTTAGGAGGACAGGGGGGAGAGACCCAGTACTTC.

This chain uses TRBV9 with TRBJ1-2; 11 positions agree with TRBD1. CDR1 and CDR2 (germline): SGDLS, YYNGEE. Trimming removed 2 bases from V and 7 bases from J; junction bases left unmatched: 7. CDR3 length: 15 amino acids. CDR3 residues: CASSVTGQGVGGYTF. Written as DNA, the CDR3 is TGTGCCAGCAGCGTCACGGGACAGGGGGTAGGTGGCTACACCTTC.

The chain is built from TRBV7-2 and TRBJ2-7; D gene unclear. CDR3 length: 14 residues. Trimming shortened V by 4 bases and J by 2 bases, and 12 bases separated the two germline ends. Germline V gene sequence: CDR1 SGHTA, CDR2 FQGNSA. The DNA for the CDR3 is TGTGCCAGCAGCTCGGCGGCGCTAACCTACGAGCAGTACTTC. Residues: CASSSAALTYEQYF.

A few counts support this clone. The J gene is TRBJ1-6, the V gene TRBV13, with 7 nucleotides matching TRBD1. CDR1 PRHDT and CDR2 FYEKMQ come from the germline V gene (reference sequence). CDR3 length: 15 residues. The V and J ends lost 3 bases and 8 bases, in that order; junction bases with no gene match: 7. The CDR3 DNA reads TGTGCCAGCAGCTTGGCGGGACAGTTCGATTCACCCCTCCACTTT. Translating gives CASSLAGQFDSPLHF.